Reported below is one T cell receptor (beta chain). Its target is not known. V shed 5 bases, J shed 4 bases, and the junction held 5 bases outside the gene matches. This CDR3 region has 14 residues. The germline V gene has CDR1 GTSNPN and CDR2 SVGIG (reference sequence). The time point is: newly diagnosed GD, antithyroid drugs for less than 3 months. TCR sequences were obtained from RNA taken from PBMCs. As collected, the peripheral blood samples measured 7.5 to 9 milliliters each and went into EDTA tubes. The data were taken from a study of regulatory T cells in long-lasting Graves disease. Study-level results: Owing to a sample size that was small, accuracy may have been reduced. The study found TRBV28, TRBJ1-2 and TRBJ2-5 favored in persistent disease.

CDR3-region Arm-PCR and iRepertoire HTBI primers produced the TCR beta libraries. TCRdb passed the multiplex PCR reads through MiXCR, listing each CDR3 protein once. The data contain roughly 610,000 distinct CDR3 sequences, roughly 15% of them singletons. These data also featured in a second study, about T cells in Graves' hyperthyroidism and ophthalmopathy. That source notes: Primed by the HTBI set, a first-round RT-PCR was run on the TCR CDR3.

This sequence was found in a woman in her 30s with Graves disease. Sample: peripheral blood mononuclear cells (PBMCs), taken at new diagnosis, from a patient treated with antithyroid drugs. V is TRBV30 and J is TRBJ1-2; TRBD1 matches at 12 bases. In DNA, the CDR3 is TGTGCCTGGCTGAGGGGACAGGGGGCCTATGGCTACACCTTC. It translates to CAWLRGQGAYGYTF.